The clone carrying this T cell receptor beta chain was seen just once. Looked up from germline, CDR1 is SGHRS and CDR2 is YFSETQ. Trimming left V 4 bases short and J 4 bases short, with 18 bases between. The CDR3 sequence is 15 residues long. The record originates from a study of blood T cell repertoires in COVID-19. The overall study: The origin of the acute and convalescent COVID-19 samples was the United States, Italy and Spain. PBMCs, B-cell-depleted T cells, or T cells provided the cDNA or gDNA that made up the material.

Individuals drawn from 20 to 25 US areas were about 18 to 90 years old. As handled by the study authors: Nucleated cell counts were estimated from reference gene primer amplification. Using immunoSEQ multiplex PCR, the repertoire was profiled, and TCRdb retains in-frame clones only, with some absent. V and J calls and clone size are those listed in that table; D and trimming were worked out from the DNA. This table holds 300,000 to 450,000 clones, around nine tenths found once. The rearrangement uses TRBV5-1 and TRBJ2-7, with a weak D call TRBD2 (7 bases). The TCR was taken from a woman in her twenties or thirties who had been exposed to COVID-19. Sequenced material: PBMCs or T cells enriched from blood (not recorded which). The CDR3 spells CASSTGGRAKYEQYF. Here the CDR3 DNA reads TGCGCCAGCAGCACCGGGGGGCGGGCGAAATACGAGCAGTACTTC.